The 27 T cell receptor beta chains reported below all come from one sample, sequenced in a study of blood T cell repertoires in COVID-19. Profiling relied on immunoSEQ multiplex PCR, and the TCRdb table lists in-frame clones only, not all of them. The repertoire has 200,000 or so clones, roughly 90% of them found once; the top ten carry roughly 8.8%. Material for sequencing was PBMCs or T cells enriched from blood (not recorded which). These receptor sequences come from a woman younger than 35 who had recovered from COVID-19.

This clone was seen only once. This chain connects TRBV15 to TRBJ2-1; D is uncertain. The V gene's germline CDR1 is LNHNV and CDR2 YYDKDF (reference sequence). V gave up 3 bases and J gave up 3 bases, with 9 bases separating them. This CDR3 spans 14 amino acids. The CDR3 is CATSSDSYYNEQFF. DNA for the CDR3: TGTGCCACCAGCAGTGACTCCTACTACAATGAGCAGTTCTTC.

The chain is built from TRBV29-1 and TRBJ1-1; 8 nucleotides match TRBD1. CDR3 length: 13 amino acids. Germline values: CDR1 SQVTM, CDR2 ANQGSEA. Trimming at V came to 7 bases and at J to 5 bases, leaving 9 bases not matched to a gene. CDR3 residues: CSAPTGVLTEAFF. The DNA of the CDR3 is TGCAGCGCCCCGACAGGGGTCCTGACTGAAGCTTTCTTT.

The chain employs TRBV11-2 and TRBJ2-3; possible D gene TRBD2, 6 bases. The CDR3 length is 12 residues. The ends were cut back, 0 bases at V and 9 bases at J, with 7 bases in the middle. Germline CDR1 reads SGHAT; CDR2 reads FQNNGV. The CDR3 spells CASSLDGGTQYF. The CDR3 DNA reads TGTGCCAGCAGCTTAGACGGAGGGACGCAGTATTTT.

V is TRBV28 and J is TRBJ1-4; unclear D gene. V lost 6 bases to trimming and J lost 4 bases, with 12 bases between them. This CDR3 has 14 residues. Germline V lookup: CDR1 MDHEN, CDR2 SYDVKM. The DNA of the CDR3 is TGTGCCAGCAGGGGTTTGGACTTTAATGAAAAACTGTTTTTT. This sequence encodes CASRGLDFNEKLFF.

This chain uses TRBV18 with TRBJ2-2; TRBD1 aligns across 12 bases. CDR3 size: 16 residues. Germline V gives CDR1 KGHSH, CDR2 LQKENI. Unmatched junction bases numbered 5, after V lost 4 bases and J lost 5 bases. CDR3 nucleotide sequence: TGTGCCAGCTCACGCCGGGACAGGGGGCATACCGGGGAGCTGTTTTTT. Its protein is CASSRRDRGHTGELFF.

This clone was detected once. This sequence joins TRBV9 and TRBJ2-1; 7 bases match TRBD2. The CDR3 is made up of 15 amino acids. CDR1 and CDR2 (germline): SGDLS, YYNGEE. V was pared by 0 bases and J by 2 bases, with 2 bases of the junction left unmatched. CDR3 DNA sequence: TGTGCCAGCAGCGTAGAGGGACTACCCTACAATGAGCAGTTCTTC. Protein product: CASSVEGLPYNEQFF.

The chain couples TRBV7-9 to TRBJ2-1; tentatively, D is TRBD2 (6 bases). CDR3 size: 15 residues. With 1 base removed from V and 4 bases from J, the gap between germline ends came to 11 bases. The germline V gene encodes CDR1 SEHNR and CDR2 FQNEAQ (reference sequence). The DNA of the CDR3 is TGTGCCAGCAGCTTAGTACTAGCCAAGTACAATGAGCAGTTCTTC. Its protein is CASSLVLAKYNEQFF.

In nucleotides, the CDR3 is TGTGCCAGCAGTGAGCCCACCGACAGGGATGAAAAACTGTTTTTT. Residues: CASSEPTDRDEKLFF. The chain links TRBV2 to TRBJ1-4, with 7 bases that match TRBD1. V shed 3 bases and J 6 bases; nucleotides not matched to a gene: 7. The CDR3 consists of 15 residues. Germline loops: CDR1 SNHLY, CDR2 FYNNEI.

The V call is TRBV12-5, the J call TRBJ1-1, with unresolved D. The CDR3 runs to 13 residues. Between the trimmed V and J ends, which lost 2 bases and 4 bases, there was a span of 8 bases. Germline V CDR1 and CDR2: LGHNT, FRNRAP. The CDR3 region is CASGLPPSTEAFF. The CDR3 DNA sequence: TGTGCTAGTGGTTTGCCCCCATCCACTGAAGCTTTCTTT.

J is TRBJ2-7 and V is TRBV13; 10 nucleotides match TRBD1. Germline CDR1 reads PRHDT; CDR2 reads FYEKMQ (reference sequence). V lost 5 bases to trimming and J lost 4 bases; unmatched junction nucleotides: 11. The CDR3 loop spans 16 amino acids. Written as DNA, the CDR3 is TGTGCCAGCAGCGGACCGGGACAGGGGAATTTTTACGAGCAGTACTTC. This sequence encodes CASSGPGQGNFYEQYF. Complete variable domain (other parts from reference TRBV13 and TRBJ2-7): AAGVIQSPRHLIKEKRETATLKCYPIPRHDTVYWYQQGPGQDPQFLISFYEKMQSDKGSIPDRFSAQQFSDYHSELNMSSLELGDSALYFCASSGPGQGNFYEQYFGPGTRLTVT.

This chain connects TRBV10-3 to TRBJ1-1; TRBD1 is a possible D gene (6 bases). The CDR3 is made up of 12 amino acids. Germline CDR1 reads ENHRY; CDR2 reads SYGVKD. V was trimmed by 8 bases and J by 8 bases, leaving 15 bases between them. CDR3 in DNA: TGTGCCATCGGTACAGGGACCGTCGAAGCTTTCTTT. Translated: CAIGTGTVEAFF.

CDR3 sequence (DNA): TGTGCCAGCAGCTTTTATACTAATGAAAAACTGTTTTTT. This encodes CASSFYTNEKLFF. The chain joins TRBV5-6 to TRBJ1-4; no definite D call. From germline, CDR1 is SGHDT and CDR2 YYEEEE. The germline V and J ends were trimmed by 2 bases and 2 bases, with 4 bases remaining between them. The CDR3 totals 13 residues.

The V gene is TRBV5-6, the J gene TRBJ2-2; 9 bases agree with TRBD1. Germline values: CDR1 SGHDT, CDR2 YYEEEE. V lost 4 bases and J lost 7; bases outside the gene matches: 8. The length of the CDR3 is 15 residues. The CDR3 DNA sequence: TGTGCCAGCAGCCATACAGGGGGCGTGGACGGGGAGCTGTTTTTT. Its translation: CASSHTGGVDGELFF. Variable domain in full (rest from reference TRBV5-6 and TRBJ2-2): DAGVTQSPTHLIKTRGQQVTLRCSPKSGHDTVSWYQQALGQGPQFIFQYYEEEERQRGNFPDRFSGHQFPNYSSELNVNALLLGDSALYLCASSHTGGVDGELFFGEGSRLTVL.

The chain is built from TRBV5-6 and TRBJ1-4; tentative D call: TRBD1 (5 bases). Germline lookup yields CDR1 SGHDT and CDR2 YYEEEE. This CDR3 comprises 14 residues. Between the trimmed V and J ends, which lost 6 bases and 0 bases, there was a span of 9 bases. The CDR3 spells CASKDSATNEKLFF. Written as DNA, the CDR3 is TGTGCCAGCAAAGACAGCGCAACTAATGAAAAACTGTTTTTT. Supplemented by reference TRBV5-6 and TRBJ1-4, the full variable domain reads DAGVTQSPTHLIKTRGQQVTLRCSPKSGHDTVSWYQQALGQGPQFIFQYYEEEERQRGNFPDRFSGHQFPNYSSELNVNALLLGDSALYLCASKDSATNEKLFFGSGTQLSVL.

The sample holds one count of this clone. The CDR3 protein is CASSQGSETGTQYF. The CDR3 region has the DNA TGCGCCAGCAGCCAAGGATCCGAGACTGGGACCCAGTACTTC. This sequence joins TRBV4-1 and TRBJ2-5; D unresolved. The V gene lost 1 base and the J gene lost 7 bases, with 13 bases spanning the gap. The germline V gene encodes CDR1 MGHRA and CDR2 YSYEKL. This CDR3 is built from 14 residues.

There are a few counts of this clone. The chain joins TRBV28 to TRBJ2-3; 12 bases line up with TRBD1. The CDR3 spans 15 residues. V trimming: 3 bases; J trimming: 2 bases; junction bases outside the gene matches: 0. Germline CDR1 is MDHEN and CDR2 is SYDVKM. Written as DNA, the CDR3 is TGTGCCAGCAGTTTGGGACAGGGGGCCACAGATACGCAGTATTTT. Encoded protein: CASSLGQGATDTQYF. Based on the CDR3 plus reference TRBV28 and TRBJ2-3, the full variable domain is DVKVTQSSRYLVKRTGEKVFLECVQDMDHENMFWYRQDPGLGLRLIYFSYDVKMKEKGDIPEGYSVSREKKERFSLILESASTNQTSMYLCASSLGQGATDTQYFGPGTRLTVL.

The genes are TRBV10-3 and TRBJ1-2; no clear D gene. The V gene lost 3 bases and the J gene lost 2 bases, with 16 bases spanning the gap. There are 16 residues in the CDR3. Germline V gene data show CDR1 as ENHRY and CDR2 as SYGVKD. The CDR3, as DNA: TGTGCCATCAGTGATTTCGGGAGACGTGGAAACTATGGCTACACCTTC. Its protein product is CAISDFGRRGNYGYTF.

The J gene is TRBJ1-5, the V gene TRBV6-1; D not resolved. The germline CDR1 and CDR2 sequences are MNHNS and SASEGT. The CDR3 spans 14 residues. Trimming cost V 1 base and J 6 bases, with 10 bases left between them. CDR3 bases: TGTGCCAGCAGTGAAGGGTCGGGAGGTCAGCCCCAGCATTTT. This sequence encodes CASSEGSGGQPQHF.

The chain recombines TRBV18 with TRBJ1-4, with 9 bases fitting TRBD1. V lost 4 bases to trimming and J lost 5 bases; unmatched junction nucleotides: 2. The germline CDR1 and CDR2 sequences are KGHSH and LQKENI. This CDR3 is 14 amino acids long. The CDR3 here is CASSLGTGNEKLFF. The CDR3 region has the DNA TGTGCCAGCTCACTCGGGACAGGGAATGAAAAACTGTTTTTT.

A few counts support this clone. The rearrangement uses TRBV7-9 and TRBJ2-7; the match to TRBD2 covers 8 bases. Germline lookup yields CDR1 SEHNR and CDR2 FQNEAQ (reference sequence). The CDR3 runs to 17 residues. The trim removed 5 bases at V and 1 base at J, leaving 13 bases unmatched. DNA for the CDR3: TGTGCCAGCAGCGGCGCCGTGCTCGGGGGGGCATCCTACGAGCAGTACTTC. Translating it yields CASSGAVLGGASYEQYF.

The rearrangement uses TRBV5-6 and TRBJ1-1, with 7 bases lining up with TRBD1. The CDR3 loop spans 17 amino acids. Trimming at V came to 1 base and at J to 5 bases, leaving 14 bases not matched to a gene. Germline-derived CDR1 and CDR2 are SGHDT and YYEEEE. The chain's CDR3 is CASSLHRGGGTSTEAFF. CDR3 nucleotide sequence: TGTGCCAGCAGCTTGCACAGGGGTGGGGGGACCTCTACTGAAGCTTTCTTT.

This chain uses TRBV28 with TRBJ1-6; D ambiguous. The V and J ends lost 4 bases and 8 bases respectively, with 6 bases between them. This CDR3 has 12 amino acids. Germline CDR1 MDHEN, CDR2 SYDVKM. This CDR3 reads CASSSYYSPLHF. In nucleotides, the CDR3 is TGTGCCAGCAGTTCATACTATTCACCCCTCCACTTT.

The J gene is TRBJ2-3, the V gene TRBV7-9, with D possibly matching TRBD2 (5 bases). Germline CDR1 SEHNR, CDR2 FQNEAQ (reference sequence). V was pared by 8 bases and J by 0 bases, with 9 bases between. The CDR3 covers 13 residues. The CDR3 coding sequence is TGTGCCAGCCACGGGGAAAGCACAGATACGCAGTATTTT. Protein sequence: CASHGESTDTQYF.

The gene calls are TRBV27 and TRBJ2-2; 8 nucleotides align to TRBD2. Germline assignment: CDR1 MNHEY and CDR2 SMNVEV (reference sequence). There are 16 residues in the CDR3. V was clipped by 5 bases and J by 1 base; unmatched bases: 6. CDR3 in DNA: TGTGCCAGCAGTCCTATAGCGGGGATGAACACCGGGGAGCTGTTTTTT. Protein product: CASSPIAGMNTGELFF.

This chain joins TRBV28 and TRBJ2-7, with TRBD1 matching 8 bases. Germline CDR1 reads MDHEN; CDR2 reads SYDVKM. The CDR3 has 15 residues. V was pared by 3 bases and J by 2 bases, with 6 bases of the junction left unmatched. The DNA for the CDR3 is TGTGCCAGCAGTTTTGGAGGACAGGGCGCCTACGAGCAGTACTTC. Its translation: CASSFGGQGAYEQYF.

The chain couples TRBV27 to TRBJ1-1, with TRBD1 identical over 7 bases. This CDR3 has 15 amino acids. Looked up from germline, CDR1 is MNHEY and CDR2 is SMNVEV (reference sequence). Trimming removed 5 bases from V and 1 base from J; junction bases left unmatched: 7. For the CDR3, the DNA is TGTGCCAGCAGTCCATCGACAGGGACGAACACTGAAGCTTTCTTT. It translates to CASSPSTGTNTEAFF.

This rearrangement joins TRBV4-2 to TRBJ2-1, with 7 bases identical to TRBD1. The V gene's germline CDR1 is LGHNA and CDR2 YNFKEQ. This CDR3 has 17 residues. After removal of 1 base from V and 5 bases from J, the junction contained 11 bases not matched to a gene. The CDR3, as DNA: TGTGCCAGCAGCCAAGTAATCATCCGGGACAGAGACAATGAGCAGTTCTTC. Protein: CASSQVIIRDRDNEQFF.